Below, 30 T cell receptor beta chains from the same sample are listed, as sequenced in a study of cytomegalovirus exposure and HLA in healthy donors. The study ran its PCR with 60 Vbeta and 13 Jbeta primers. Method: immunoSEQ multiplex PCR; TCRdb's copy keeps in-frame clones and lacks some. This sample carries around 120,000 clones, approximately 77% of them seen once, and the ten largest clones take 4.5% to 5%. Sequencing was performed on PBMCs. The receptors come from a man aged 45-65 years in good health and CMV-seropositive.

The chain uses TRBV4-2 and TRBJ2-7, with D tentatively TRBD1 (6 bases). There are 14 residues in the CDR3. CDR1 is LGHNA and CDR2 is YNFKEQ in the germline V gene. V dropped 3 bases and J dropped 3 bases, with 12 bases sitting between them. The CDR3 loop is CASSHEGVGYEQYF. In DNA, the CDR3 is TGTGCCAGCAGCCATGAGGGGGTTGGCTACGAGCAGTACTTC.

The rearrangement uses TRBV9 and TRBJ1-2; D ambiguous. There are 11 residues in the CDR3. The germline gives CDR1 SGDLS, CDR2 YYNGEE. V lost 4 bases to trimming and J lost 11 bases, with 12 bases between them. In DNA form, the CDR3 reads TGTGCCAGCAGCTTTCCGGGGAGTTACACCTTC. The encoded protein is CASSFPGSYTF.

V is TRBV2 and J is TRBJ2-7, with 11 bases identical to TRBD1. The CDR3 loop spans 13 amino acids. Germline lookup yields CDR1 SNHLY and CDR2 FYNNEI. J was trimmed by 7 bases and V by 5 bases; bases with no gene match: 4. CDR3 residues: CASSRDRGGEQYF. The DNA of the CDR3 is TGTGCCAGCAGTCGGGACAGGGGGGGGGAGCAGTACTTC.

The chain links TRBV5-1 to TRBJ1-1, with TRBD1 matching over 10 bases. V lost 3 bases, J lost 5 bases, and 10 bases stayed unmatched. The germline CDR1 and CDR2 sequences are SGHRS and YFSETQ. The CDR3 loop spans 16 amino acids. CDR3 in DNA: TGCGCCAGCAGCTCCGAGAGGGGGACAGGGGAAACTGAAGCTTTCTTT. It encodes CASSSERGTGETEAFF.

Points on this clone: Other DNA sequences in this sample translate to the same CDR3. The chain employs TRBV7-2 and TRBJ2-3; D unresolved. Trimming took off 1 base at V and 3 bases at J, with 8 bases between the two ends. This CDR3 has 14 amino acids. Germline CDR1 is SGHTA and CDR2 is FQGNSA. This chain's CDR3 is CASSLVGSTDTQYF. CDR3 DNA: TGTGCCAGCAGCTTAGTGGGCTCAACAGATACGCAGTATTTT. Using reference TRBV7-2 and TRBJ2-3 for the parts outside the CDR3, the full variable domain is GAGVSQSPSNKVTEKGKDVELRCDPISGHTALYWYRQSLGQGLEFLIYFQGNSAPDKSGLPSDRFSAERTGGSVSTLTIQRTQQEDSAVYLCASSLVGSTDTQYFGPGTRLTVL.

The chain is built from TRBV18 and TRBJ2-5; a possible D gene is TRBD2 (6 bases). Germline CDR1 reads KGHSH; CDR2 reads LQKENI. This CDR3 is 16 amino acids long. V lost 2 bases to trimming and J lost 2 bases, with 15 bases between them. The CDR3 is CASSPGAGTHQETQYF. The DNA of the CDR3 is TGTGCCAGCTCACCAGGGGCGGGGACTCATCAAGAGACCCAGTACTTC.

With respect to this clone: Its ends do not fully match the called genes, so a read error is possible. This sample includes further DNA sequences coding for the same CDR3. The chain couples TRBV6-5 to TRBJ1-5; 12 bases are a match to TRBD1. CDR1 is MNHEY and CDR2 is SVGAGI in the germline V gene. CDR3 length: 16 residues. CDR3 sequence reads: CASSYSGTGGNQPQHF. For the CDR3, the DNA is TGTGCCAGCAGTTACTCTGGGACAGGGGGCAACCAGCCCCAGCATTTT.

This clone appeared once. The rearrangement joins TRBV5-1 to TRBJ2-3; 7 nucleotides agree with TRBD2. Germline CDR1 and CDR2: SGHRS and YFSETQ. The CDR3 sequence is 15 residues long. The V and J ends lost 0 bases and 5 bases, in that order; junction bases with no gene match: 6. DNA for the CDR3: TGCGCCAGCAGCTTGGGGGGAGGGACGGGAGATACGCAGTATTTT. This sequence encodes CASSLGGGTGDTQYF.

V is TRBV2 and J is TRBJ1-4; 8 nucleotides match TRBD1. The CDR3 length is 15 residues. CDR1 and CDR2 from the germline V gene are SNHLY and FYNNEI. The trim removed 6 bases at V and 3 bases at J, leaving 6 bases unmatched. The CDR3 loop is CASRVDRVSNEKLFF. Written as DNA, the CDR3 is TGTGCCAGCAGAGTGGACAGGGTATCTAATGAAAAACTGTTTTTT.

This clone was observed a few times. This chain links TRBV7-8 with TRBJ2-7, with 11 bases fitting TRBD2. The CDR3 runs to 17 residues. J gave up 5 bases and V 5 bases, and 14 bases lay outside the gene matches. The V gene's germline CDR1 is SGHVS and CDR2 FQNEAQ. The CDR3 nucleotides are TGTGCCAGCAGCCCCGCGCTCCGGCTAGCGGGAGGCGACGAGCAGTACTTC. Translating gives CASSPALRLAGGDEQYF.

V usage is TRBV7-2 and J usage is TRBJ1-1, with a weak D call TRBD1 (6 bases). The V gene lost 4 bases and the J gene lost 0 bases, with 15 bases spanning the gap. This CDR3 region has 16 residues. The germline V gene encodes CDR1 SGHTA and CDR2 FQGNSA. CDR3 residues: CASSYTGTTMNTEAFF. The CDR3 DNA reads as TGTGCCAGCAGCTACACCGGGACAACAATGAACACTGAAGCTTTCTTT.

The CDR3: CASSVGLAAGGEQFF. The CDR3 DNA sequence: TGTGCCAGCAGCGTAGGACTAGCGGCAGGGGGTGAGCAGTTCTTC. The gene calls are TRBV9 and TRBJ2-1; 9 nucleotides align to TRBD2. CDR1 and CDR2 (germline): SGDLS, YYNGEE. With V trimmed by 0 bases and J by 9 bases, 7 bases remained unmatched. This CDR3 is built from 15 residues.

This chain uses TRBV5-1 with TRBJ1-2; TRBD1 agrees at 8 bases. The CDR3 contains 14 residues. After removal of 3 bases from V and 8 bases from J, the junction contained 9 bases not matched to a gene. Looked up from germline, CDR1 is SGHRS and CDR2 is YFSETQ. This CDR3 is CASSSGQGGDGYTF. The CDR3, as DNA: TGCGCCAGCAGCTCTGGACAGGGAGGGGACGGCTACACCTTC.

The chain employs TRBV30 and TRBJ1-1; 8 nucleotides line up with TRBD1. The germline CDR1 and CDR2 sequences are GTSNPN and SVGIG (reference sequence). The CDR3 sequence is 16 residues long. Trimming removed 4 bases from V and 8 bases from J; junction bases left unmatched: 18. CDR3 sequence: CAWISEYVRGRSEAFF. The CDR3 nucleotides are TGTGCCTGGATTAGTGAGTATGTCAGGGGGCGGTCGGAAGCTTTCTTT.

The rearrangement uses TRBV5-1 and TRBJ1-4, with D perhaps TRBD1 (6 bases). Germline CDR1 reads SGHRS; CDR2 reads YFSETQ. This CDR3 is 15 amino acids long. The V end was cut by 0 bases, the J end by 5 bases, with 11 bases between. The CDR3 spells CASSLGTGINEKLFF. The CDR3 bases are TGCGCCAGCAGCTTGGGTACAGGGATAAATGAAAAACTGTTTTTT.

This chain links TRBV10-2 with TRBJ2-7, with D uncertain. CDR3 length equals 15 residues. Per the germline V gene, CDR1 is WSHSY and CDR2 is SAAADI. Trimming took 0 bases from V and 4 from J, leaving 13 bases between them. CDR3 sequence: CASSESRSPRYEQYF. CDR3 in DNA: TGCGCCAGCAGTGAGTCTCGCTCCCCTAGATACGAGCAGTACTTC.

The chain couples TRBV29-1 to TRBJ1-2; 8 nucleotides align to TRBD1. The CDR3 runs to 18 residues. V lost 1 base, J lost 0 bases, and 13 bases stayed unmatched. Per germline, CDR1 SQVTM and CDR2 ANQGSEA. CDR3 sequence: CSVEGSDRDLFSNYGYTF. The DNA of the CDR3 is TGCAGCGTTGAAGGATCGGACAGGGACCTATTTTCTAACTATGGCTACACCTTC.

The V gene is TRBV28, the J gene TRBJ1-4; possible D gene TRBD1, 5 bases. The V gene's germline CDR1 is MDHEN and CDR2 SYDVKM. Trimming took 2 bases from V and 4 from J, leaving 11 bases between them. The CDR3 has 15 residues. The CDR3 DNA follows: TGTGCCAGCAGTTTAGGGGCAGGGTTTAATGAAAAACTGTTTTTT. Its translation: CASSLGAGFNEKLFF.

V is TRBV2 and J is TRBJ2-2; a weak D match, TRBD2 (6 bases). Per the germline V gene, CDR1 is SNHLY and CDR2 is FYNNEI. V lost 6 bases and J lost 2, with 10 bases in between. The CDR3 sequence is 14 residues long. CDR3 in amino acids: CASRGTYNTGELFF. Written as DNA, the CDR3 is TGTGCCAGCAGGGGGACTTACAACACCGGGGAGCTGTTTTTT.

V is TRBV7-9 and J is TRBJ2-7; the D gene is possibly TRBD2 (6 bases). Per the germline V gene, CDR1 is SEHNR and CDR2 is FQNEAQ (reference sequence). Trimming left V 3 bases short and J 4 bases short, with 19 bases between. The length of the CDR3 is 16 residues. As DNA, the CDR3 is TGTGCCAGCAGCTTTGGTGACGCGCGGGGTGCGTACGAGCAGTACTTC. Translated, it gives CASSFGDARGAYEQYF. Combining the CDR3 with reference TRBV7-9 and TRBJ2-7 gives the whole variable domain DTGVSQNPRHKITKRGQNVTFRCDPISEHNRLYWYRQTLGQGPEFLTYFQNEAQLEKSRLLSDRFSAERPKGSFSTLEIQRTEQGDSAMYLCASSFGDARGAYEQYFGPGTRLTVT.

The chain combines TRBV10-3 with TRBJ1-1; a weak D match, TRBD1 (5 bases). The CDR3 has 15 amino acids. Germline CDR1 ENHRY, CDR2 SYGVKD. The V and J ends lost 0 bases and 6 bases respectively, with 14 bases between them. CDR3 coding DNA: TGTGCCATCAGTGAGTCGGGGGGAACGGGTGCTGAAGCTTTCTTT. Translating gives CAISESGGTGAEAFF.

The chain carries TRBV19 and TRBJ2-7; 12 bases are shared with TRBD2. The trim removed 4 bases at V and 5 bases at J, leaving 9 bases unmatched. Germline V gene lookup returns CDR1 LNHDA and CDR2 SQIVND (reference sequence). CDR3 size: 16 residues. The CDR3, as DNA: TGTGCCAGTAGTAGGACTAGCGGGACGCCTACCGACGAGCAGTACTTC. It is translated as CASSRTSGTPTDEQYF.

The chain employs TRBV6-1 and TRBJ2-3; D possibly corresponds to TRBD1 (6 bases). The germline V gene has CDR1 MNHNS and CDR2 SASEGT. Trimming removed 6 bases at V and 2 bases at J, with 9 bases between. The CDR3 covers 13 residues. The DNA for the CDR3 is TGTGCCAGCAGCAACAGGGACACAGATACGCAGTATTTT. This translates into CASSNRDTDTQYF.

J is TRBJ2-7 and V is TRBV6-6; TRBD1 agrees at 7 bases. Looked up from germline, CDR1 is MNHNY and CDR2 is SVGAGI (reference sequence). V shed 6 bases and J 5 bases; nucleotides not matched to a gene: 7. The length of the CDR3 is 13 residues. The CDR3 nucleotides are TGTGCCAGCAGGCTGACAGGGAACGACGAGCAGTACTTC. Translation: CASRLTGNDEQYF.

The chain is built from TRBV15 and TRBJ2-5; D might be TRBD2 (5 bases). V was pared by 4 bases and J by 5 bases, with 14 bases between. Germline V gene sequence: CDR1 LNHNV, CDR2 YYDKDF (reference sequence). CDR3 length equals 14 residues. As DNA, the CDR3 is TGTGCCACCAGCATTAGACCTCGAGGGGAGACCCAGTACTTC. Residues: CATSIRPRGETQYF.

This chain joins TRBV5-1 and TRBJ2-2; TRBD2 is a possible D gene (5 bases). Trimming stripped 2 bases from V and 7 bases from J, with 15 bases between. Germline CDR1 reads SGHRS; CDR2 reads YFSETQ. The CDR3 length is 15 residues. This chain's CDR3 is CASSLGGFGVGELFF. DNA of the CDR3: TGCGCCAGCAGCTTAGGCGGGTTTGGTGTCGGGGAGCTGTTTTTT.

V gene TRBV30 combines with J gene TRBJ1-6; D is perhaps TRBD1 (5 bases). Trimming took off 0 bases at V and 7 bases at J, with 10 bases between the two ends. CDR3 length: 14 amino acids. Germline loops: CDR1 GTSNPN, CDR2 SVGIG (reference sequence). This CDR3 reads CAWSVGGLNSPLHF. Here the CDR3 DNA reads TGTGCCTGGAGTGTGGGGGGATTAAATTCACCCCTCCACTTT.

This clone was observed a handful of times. The CDR3 coding sequence is TGTGCCAGCAGCTTTCAACAGGGATACACCGGGGAGCTGTTTTTT. Translating gives CASSFQQGYTGELFF. The chain is built from TRBV5-4 and TRBJ2-2; TRBD1 might be the D (6 bases). The V end was cut by 2 bases, the J end by 3 bases, with 11 bases between. Per the germline V gene, CDR1 is SGHNT and CDR2 is YYREEE (reference sequence). This CDR3 contains 15 residues.

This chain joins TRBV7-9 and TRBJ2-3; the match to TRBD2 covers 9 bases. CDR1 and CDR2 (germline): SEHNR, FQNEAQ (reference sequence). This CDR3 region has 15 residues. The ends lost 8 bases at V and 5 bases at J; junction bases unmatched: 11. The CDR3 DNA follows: TGTGCCAGCTCCACTAGCGGGCTTCATCAAGATACGCAGTATTTT. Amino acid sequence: CASSTSGLHQDTQYF.

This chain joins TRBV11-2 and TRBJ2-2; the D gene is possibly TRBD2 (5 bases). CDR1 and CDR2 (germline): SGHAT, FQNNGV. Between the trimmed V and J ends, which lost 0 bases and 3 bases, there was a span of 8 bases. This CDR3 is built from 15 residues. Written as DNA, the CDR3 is TGTGCCAGCAGCTTAGAGAGGGCCTACACCGGGGAGCTGTTTTTT. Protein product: CASSLERAYTGELFF.